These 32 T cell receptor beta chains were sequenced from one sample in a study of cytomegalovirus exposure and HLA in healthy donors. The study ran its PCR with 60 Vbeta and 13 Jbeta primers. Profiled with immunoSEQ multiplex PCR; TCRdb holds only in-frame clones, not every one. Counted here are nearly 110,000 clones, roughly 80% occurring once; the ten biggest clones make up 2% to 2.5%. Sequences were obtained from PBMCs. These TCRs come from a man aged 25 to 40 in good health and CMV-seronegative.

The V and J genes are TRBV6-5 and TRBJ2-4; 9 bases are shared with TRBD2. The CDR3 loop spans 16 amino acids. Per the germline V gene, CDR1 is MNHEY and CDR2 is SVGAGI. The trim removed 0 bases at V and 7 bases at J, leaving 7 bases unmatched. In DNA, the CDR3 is TGTGCCAGCAGTTACTCGATGGCGGGAGGGTGGAACATTCAGTACTTC. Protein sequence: CASSYSMAGGWNIQYF.

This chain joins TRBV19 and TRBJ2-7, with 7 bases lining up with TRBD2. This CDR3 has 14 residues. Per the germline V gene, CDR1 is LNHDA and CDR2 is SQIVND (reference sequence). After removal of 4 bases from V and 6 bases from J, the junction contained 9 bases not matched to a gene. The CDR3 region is CASSTRGGEGEQYF. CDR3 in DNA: TGTGCCAGTAGTACCCGGGGAGGGGAGGGCGAGCAGTACTTC.

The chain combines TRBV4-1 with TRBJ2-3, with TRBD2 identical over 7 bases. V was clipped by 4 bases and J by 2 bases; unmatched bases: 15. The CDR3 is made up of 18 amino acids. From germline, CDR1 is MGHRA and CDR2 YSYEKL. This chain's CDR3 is CASSLPSAGSYPTDTQYF. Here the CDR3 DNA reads TGCGCCAGCAGCCTACCATCAGCGGGATCATACCCCACAGATACGCAGTATTTT.

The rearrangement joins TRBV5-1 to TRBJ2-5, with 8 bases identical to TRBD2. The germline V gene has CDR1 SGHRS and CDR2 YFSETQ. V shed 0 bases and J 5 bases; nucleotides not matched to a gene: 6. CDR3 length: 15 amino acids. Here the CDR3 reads CASSLVGGARETQYF. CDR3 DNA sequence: TGCGCCAGCAGCTTGGTCGGGGGGGCCAGGGAGACCCAGTACTTC.

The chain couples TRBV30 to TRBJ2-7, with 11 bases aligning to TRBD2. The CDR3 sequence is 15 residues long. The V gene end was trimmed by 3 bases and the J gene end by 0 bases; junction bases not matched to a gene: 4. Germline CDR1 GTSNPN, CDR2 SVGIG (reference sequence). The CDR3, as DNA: TGTGCCTGGAGGGCAACTAGCGGGAGCTCCTACGAGCAGTACTTC. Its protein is CAWRATSGSSYEQYF.

CDR3 nucleotide sequence: TGTGCCATCAGTGAGTATCCAGGGGTGACCTACGAGCAGTACTTC. It specifies CAISEYPGVTYEQYF. The chain has TRBV10-3 and TRBJ2-7; D possibly corresponds to TRBD1 (6 bases). Germline-derived CDR1 and CDR2 are ENHRY and SYGVKD. V lost 1 base to trimming and J lost 2 bases, with 12 bases between them. The CDR3 is 15 residues long.

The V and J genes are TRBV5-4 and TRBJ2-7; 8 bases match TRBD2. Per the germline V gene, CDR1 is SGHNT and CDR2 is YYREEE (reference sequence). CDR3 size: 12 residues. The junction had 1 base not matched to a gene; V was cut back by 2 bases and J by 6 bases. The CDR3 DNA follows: TGTGCCAGCAGCTTACTAGCGGCCGAGCAGTACTTC. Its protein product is CASSLLAAEQYF.

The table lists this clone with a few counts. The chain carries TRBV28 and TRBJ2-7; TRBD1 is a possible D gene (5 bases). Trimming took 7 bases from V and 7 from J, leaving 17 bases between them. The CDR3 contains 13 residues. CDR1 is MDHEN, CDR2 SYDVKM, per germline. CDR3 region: CASKGASWREQYF. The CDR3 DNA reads TGTGCCAGCAAAGGGGCCTCTTGGAGAGAGCAGTACTTC.

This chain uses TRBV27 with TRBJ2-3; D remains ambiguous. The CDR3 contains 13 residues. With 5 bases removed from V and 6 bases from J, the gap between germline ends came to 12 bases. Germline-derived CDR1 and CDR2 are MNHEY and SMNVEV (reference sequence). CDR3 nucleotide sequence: TGTGCCAGCAGTCTGGGCCCTCCGGATACGCAGTATTTT. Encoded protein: CASSLGPPDTQYF.

This CDR3 is CASRGTDPYGYTF. CDR3 DNA: TGTGCCAGCAGGGGGACAGATCCCTATGGCTACACCTTC. J is TRBJ1-2 and V is TRBV6-5, with 7 nucleotides matching TRBD1. Per germline, CDR1 MNHEY and CDR2 SVGAGI. The J segment lost 4 bases and the V segment lost 6 bases, leaving 5 bases of the junction unmatched. The CDR3 has 13 amino acids.

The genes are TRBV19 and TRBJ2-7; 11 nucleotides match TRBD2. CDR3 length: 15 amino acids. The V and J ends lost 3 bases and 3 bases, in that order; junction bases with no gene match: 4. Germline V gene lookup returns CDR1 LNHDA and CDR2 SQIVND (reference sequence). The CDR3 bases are TGTGCCAGTAGTATCACTAGCGGGAGAGGCTACGAGCAGTACTTC. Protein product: CASSITSGRGYEQYF.

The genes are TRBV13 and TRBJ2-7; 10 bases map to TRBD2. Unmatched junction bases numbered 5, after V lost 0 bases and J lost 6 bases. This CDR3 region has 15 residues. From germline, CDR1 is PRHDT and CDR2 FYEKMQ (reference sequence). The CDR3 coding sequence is TGTGCCAGCAGCTTAGGCCTAGCGGGAGTACTCGAGCAGTACTTC. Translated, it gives CASSLGLAGVLEQYF.

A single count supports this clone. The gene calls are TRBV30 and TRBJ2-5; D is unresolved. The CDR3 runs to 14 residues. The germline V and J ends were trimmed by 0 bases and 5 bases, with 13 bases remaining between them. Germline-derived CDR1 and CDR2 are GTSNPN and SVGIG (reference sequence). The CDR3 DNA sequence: TGTGCCTGGAGTGTATGGTCCGCCGGGGAGACCCAGTACTTC. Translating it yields CAWSVWSAGETQYF.

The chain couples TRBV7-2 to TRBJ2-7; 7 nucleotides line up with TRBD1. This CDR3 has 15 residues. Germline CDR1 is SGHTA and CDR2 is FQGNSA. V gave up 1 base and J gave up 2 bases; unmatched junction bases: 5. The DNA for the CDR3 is TGTGCCAGCAGCTTAGGTCCCCAGGGGGCCTACGAGCAGTACTTC. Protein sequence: CASSLGPQGAYEQYF.

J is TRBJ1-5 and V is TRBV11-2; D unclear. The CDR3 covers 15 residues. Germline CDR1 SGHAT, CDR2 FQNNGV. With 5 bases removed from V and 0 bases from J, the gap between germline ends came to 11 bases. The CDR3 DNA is TGTGCCAGCAGCCCAGCCCGGGGTAGCAATCAGCCCCAGCATTTT. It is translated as CASSPARGSNQPQHF. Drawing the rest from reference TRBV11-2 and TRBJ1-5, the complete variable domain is EAGVAQSPRYKIIEKRQSVAFWCNPISGHATLYWYQQILGQGPKLLIQFQNNGVVDDSQLPKDRFSAERLKGVDSTLKIQPAKLEDSAVYLCASSPARGSNQPQHFGDGTRLSIL.

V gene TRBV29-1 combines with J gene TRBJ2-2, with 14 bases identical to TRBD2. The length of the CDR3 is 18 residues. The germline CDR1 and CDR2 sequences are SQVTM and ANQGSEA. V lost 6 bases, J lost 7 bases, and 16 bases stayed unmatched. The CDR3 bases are TGCAGCGTGGAGACCCAGCGACTAGCGGGGGGGGGTCACGGGGAGCTGTTTTTT. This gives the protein CSVETQRLAGGGHGELFF.

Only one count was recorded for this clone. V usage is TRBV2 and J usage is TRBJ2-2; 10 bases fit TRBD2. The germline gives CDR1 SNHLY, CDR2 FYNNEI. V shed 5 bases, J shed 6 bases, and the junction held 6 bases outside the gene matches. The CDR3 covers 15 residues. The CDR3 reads CASSFQAGGPGELFF. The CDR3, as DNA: TGTGCCAGCAGTTTCCAAGCGGGGGGGCCCGGGGAGCTGTTTTTT.

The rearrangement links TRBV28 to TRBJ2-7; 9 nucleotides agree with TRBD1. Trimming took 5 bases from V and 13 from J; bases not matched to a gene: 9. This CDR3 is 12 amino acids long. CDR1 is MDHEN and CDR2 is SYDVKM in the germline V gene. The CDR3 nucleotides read TGTGCCAGCAGTCTGGCCGGGACAGGGACCTACTTC. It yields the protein CASSLAGTGTYF.

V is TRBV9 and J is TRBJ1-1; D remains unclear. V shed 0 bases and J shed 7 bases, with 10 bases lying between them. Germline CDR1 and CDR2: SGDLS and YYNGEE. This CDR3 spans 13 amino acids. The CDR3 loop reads CASSVDSGSEAFF. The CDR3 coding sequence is TGTGCCAGCAGCGTAGACTCGGGTAGTGAAGCTTTCTTT.

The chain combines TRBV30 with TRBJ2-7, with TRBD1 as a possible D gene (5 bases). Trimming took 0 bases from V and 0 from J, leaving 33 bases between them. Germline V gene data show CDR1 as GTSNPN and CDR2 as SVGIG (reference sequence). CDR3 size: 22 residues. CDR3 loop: CAWSVRLGARVLIKSSSYEQYF. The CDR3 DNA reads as TGTGCCTGGAGTGTCCGTTTAGGAGCCAGGGTTCTGATCAAGTCGAGCTCCTACGAGCAGTACTTC.

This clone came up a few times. CDR3 sequence: CASSLSLEGPNTEAFF. The CDR3 DNA reads TGTGCCAGCAGCCTCTCTCTGGAGGGGCCGAACACTGAAGCTTTCTTT. This chain connects TRBV11-2 to TRBJ1-1, with D possibly TRBD1 on 5 matching bases. Looked up from germline, CDR1 is SGHAT and CDR2 is FQNNGV. The CDR3 loop spans 16 amino acids. The V end was cut by 5 bases, the J end by 1 base, with 17 bases between. Supplemented by reference TRBV11-2 and TRBJ1-1, the full variable domain reads EAGVAQSPRYKIIEKRQSVAFWCNPISGHATLYWYQQILGQGPKLLIQFQNNGVVDDSQLPKDRFSAERLKGVDSTLKIQPAKLEDSAVYLCASSLSLEGPNTEAFFGQGTRLTVV.

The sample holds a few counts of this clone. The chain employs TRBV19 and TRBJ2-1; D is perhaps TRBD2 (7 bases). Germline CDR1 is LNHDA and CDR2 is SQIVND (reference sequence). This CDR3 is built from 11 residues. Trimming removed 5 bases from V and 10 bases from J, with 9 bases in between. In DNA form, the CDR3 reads TGTGCCAGTAGTGGGAGGGGGGAGCAGTTCTTC. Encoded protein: CASSGRGEQFF.

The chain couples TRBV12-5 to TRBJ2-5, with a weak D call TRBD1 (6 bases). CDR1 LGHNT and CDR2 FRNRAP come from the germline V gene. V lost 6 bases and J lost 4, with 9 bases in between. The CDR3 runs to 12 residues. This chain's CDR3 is CASGPDRETQYF. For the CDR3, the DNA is TGTGCTAGTGGCCCGGACAGAGAGACCCAGTACTTC.

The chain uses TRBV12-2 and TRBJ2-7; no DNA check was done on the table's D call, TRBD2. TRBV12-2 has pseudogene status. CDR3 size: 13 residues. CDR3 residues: CASRLDGSYEQYF. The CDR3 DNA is TGTGCAAGTCGCTTAGACGGGAGCTACGAGCAGTACTTC.

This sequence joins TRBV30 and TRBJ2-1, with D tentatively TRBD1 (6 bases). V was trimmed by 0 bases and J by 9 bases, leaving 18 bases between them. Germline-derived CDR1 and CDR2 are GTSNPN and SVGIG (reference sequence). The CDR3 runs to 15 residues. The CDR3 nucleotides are TGTGCCTGGAGTGTAGTCCTAGGGGGTCGCGGTGAGCAGTTCTTC. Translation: CAWSVVLGGRGEQFF.

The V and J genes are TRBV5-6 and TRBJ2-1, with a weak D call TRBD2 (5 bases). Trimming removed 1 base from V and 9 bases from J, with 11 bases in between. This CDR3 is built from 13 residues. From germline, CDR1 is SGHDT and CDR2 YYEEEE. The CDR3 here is CASSLMGEAEQFF. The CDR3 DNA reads TGTGCCAGCAGCTTGATGGGAGAGGCTGAGCAGTTCTTC.

CDR3 sequence: CASSAPRGGNTIYF. The CDR3 DNA reads as TGTGCCAGCAGCGCTCCCAGGGGCGGAAACACCATATATTTT. The genes are TRBV25-1 and TRBJ1-3; D might be TRBD1 (6 bases). The length of the CDR3 is 14 residues. Trimming removed 6 bases from V and 4 bases from J, with 13 bases in between. CDR1 and CDR2 (germline): MGHDK, SYGVNS.

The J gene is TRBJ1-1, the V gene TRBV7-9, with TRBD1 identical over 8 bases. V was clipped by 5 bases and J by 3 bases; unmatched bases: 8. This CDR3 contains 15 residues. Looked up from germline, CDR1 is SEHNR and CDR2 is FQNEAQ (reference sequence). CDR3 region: CASSAGQGADTEAFF. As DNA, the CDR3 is TGTGCCAGCAGCGCAGGTCAGGGGGCTGACACTGAAGCTTTCTTT.

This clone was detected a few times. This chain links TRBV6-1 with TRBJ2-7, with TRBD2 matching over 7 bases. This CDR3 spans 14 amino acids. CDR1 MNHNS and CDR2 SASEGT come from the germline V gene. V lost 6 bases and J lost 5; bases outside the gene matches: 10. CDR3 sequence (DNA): TGTGCCAGCAGGATCGGCGGGAGCTTCGACGAGCAGTACTTC. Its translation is CASRIGGSFDEQYF.

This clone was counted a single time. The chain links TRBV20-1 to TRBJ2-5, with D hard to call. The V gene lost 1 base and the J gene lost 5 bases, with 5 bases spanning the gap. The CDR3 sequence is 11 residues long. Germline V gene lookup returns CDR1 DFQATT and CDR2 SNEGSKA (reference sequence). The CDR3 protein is CSARGRETQYF. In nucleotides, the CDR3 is TGCAGTGCTAGAGGCCGGGAGACCCAGTACTTC.

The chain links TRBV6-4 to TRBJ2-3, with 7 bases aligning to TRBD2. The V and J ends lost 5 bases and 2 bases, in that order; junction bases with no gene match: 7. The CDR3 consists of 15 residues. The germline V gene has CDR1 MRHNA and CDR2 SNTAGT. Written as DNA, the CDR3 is TGTGCCAGCAGTAATGCGGGGGACGCCACAGATACGCAGTATTTT. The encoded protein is CASSNAGDATDTQYF.

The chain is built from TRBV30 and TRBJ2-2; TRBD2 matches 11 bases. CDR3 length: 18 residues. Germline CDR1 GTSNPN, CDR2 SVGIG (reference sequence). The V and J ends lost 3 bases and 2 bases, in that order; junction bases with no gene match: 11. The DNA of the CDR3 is TGTGCCTGGAGGATAGTAGCGGGGGGGCCGGGTAACACCGGGGAGCTGTTTTTT. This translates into CAWRIVAGGPGNTGELFF.